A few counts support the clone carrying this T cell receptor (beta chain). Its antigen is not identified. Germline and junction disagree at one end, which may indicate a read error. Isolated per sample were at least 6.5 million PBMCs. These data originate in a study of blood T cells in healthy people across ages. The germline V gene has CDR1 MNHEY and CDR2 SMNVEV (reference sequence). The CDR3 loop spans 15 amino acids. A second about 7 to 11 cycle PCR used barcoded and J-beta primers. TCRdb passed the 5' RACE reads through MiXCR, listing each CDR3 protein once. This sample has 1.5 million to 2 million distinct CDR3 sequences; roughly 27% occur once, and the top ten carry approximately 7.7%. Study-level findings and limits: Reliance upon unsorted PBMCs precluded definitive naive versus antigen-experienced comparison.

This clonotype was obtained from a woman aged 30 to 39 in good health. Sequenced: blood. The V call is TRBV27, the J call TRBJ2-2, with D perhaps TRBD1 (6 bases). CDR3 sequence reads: CACSSGQSLDGELFF. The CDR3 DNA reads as TGTGCCTGCAGTTCAGGACAGAGCTTGGACGGGGAGCTGTTTTTT.